This TCR beta chain was sequenced for a study of blood T cell repertoires in COVID-19. At the level of the study: Acute-phase and convalescent COVID-19 samples originated in the United States, Italy and Spain.

Germline V gene sequence: CDR1 SGHRS, CDR2 YFSETQ. The V and J ends lost 4 bases and 0 bases respectively, with 8 bases between them. The CDR3 has 15 amino acids. Original handling: The assay estimated nucleated cells by amplifying reference gene primers. This table comes from immunoSEQ multiplex PCR, and its TCRdb copy is limited to in-frame clones, with some not included. V and J calls and clone size are copied from that table; D and trimming were computed from the DNA. The repertoire holds over 40,000 clones, around 85% seen once, with under 3% in the top ten. The receptor was isolated from a woman of 80 years or more with acute or convalescent COVID-19. The genes are TRBV5-1 and TRBJ1-6; D ambiguous. Sequenced: peripheral blood. CDR3 sequence reads: CASSPGVSYNSPLHF. The CDR3 region has the DNA TGCGCCAGCAGCCCCGGGGTCTCCTATAATTCACCCCTCCACTTT.